This entry features one TCR beta chain sequence. Its antigen target is currently unknown. The record has no base qualities; no much larger clone is one base away. Whole blood was collected in K2EDTA tubes by collaborating institutions according to the institutions' own protocols. For TCRbeta analysis, collaborator samples were shipped as frozen whole blood, as isolated PBMCs, or as DNA extracted from either sample type. V and J are truncated by 4 bases and 2 bases respectively, leaving an intervening sequence of 8 bases. The CDR3 covers 13 residues, taking in both the cysteine and the phenylalanine. Of the read, only the CDR3 DNA is kept; its 39 bases are in frame from base 1. CDR1 and CDR2 are drawn from the germline V gene: SGHTA, FQGTGA. This sample is part of a study of blood T cell repertoires in COVID-19 (dated by TCRdb to 2019 to 2021). For the wider study: Samples from collaborators originated in the United States, Italy and Spain and spanned both the acute and convalescent phases of COVID-19. Deeply sampled blood TCRbeta repertoires from subjects exposed to, actively infected with, or recovered from COVID-19 were included in the dataset. The samples were drawn from the first 160 participants of the ongoing ImmuneRACE study and from 1,254 subjects provided by 6 global collaborators. A de-identified subject ID, COVID-19 status, age in years and sex were almost always included in the sample metadata. Where HLA class I and class II types were available, the types were taken from metadata supplied by the sample provider, not from assay-based typing. The prospective study material was composed of cDNA or gDNA derived from T cells, B-cell-depleted T cells, or PBMCs. The repertoires were made available in a free public database intended to serve as a resource for research on the immune response to SARS-CoV-2. General conclusions and limits of the study: Clinical and demographic metadata were provided uncurated, with the amount varying by source and participant.

The immunoSEQ Assay, a bias-controlled multiplex PCR, was used to amplify TCRbeta CDR3 regions from genomic DNA. The paper's data handling went like this. The number of nucleated cells in each sample was estimated by amplification of reference gene primers within the assay. To quantify the absolute abundance of each unique TCRbeta CDR3 rearrangement, sequence reads were collapsed and filtered. For each sample, productive Simpson clonality was calculated by taking the square root of Simpson's diversity index across productive rearrangements. TCRdb's version of the immuneACCESS table is confined to in-frame rearrangements and falls short of the full clone set. An unresolved V gene accounts for under half of the shortfall where checked; the remainder is of unknown origin. V and J calls and clone size are those listed in that table; D and trimming were worked out from the DNA. Counted in this sample were 70,000 to 95,000 clones; 80% to 90% of them appeared once. The ten largest clones capture approximately 5.5% of the sample.

The sequence joins TRBV7-3 to TRBJ1-1, with the D gene not confidently named. Input material: peripheral blood. The origin of this receptor is a woman of 80 years or more with active COVID-19. The DNA sequence reads TGTGCCAGCAGCTCAGAGCGAAACACTGAAGCTTTCTTT. Translated, this gives CASSSERNTEAFF.